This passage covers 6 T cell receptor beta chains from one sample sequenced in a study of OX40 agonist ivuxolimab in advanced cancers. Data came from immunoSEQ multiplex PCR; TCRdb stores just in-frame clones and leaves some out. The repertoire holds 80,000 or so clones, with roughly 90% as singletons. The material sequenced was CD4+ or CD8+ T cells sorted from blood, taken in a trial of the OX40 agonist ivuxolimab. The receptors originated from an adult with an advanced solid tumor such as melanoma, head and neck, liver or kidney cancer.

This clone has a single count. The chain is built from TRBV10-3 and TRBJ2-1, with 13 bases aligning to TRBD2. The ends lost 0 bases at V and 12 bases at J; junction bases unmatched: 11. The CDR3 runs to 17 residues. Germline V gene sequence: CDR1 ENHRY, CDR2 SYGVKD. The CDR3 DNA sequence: TGTGCCATCAGTGAGTCAGCGGGACTAGCGGGAAGAGATCGGCAGTTCTTC. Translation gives CAISESAGLAGRDRQFF.

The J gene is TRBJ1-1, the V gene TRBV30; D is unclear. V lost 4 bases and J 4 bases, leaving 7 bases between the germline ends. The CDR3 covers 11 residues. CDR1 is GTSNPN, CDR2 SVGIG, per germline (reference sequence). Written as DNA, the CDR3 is TGTGCCTGGATGGGGAGCACTGAAGCTTTCTTT. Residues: CAWMGSTEAFF. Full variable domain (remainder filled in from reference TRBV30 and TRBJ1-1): SQTIHQWPATLVQPVGSPLSLECTVEGTSNPNLYWYRQAAGRGLQLLFYSVGIGQISSEVPQNLSASRPQDRQFILSSKKLLLSDSGFYLCAWMGSTEAFFGQGTRLTVV.

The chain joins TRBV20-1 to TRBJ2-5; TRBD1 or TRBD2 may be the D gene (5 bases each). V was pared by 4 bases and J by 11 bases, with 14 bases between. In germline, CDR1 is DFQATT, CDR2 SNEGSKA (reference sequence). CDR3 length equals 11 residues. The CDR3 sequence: CSANPLGEQYF. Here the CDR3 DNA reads TGCAGTGCTAACCCCCTAGGGGAGCAGTACTTC.

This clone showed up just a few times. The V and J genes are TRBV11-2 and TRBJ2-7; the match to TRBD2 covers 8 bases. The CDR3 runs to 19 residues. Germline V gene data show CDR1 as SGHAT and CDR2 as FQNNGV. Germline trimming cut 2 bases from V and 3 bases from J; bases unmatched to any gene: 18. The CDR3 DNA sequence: TGTGCCAGCAGCTTATACCCCTCGGGCGGGGCGGGAGGAGGCTACGAGCAGTACTTC. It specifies CASSLYPSGGAGGGYEQYF.

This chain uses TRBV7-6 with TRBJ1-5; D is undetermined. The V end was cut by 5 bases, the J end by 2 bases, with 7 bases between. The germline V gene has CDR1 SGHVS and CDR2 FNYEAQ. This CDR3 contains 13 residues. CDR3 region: CASSMGRNQPQHF. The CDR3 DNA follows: TGTGCCAGCAGCATGGGTCGCAATCAGCCCCAGCATTTT.

This CDR3 is CASLRPLNTEAFF. CDR3 DNA sequence: TGTGCCAGCCTTAGACCGTTGAACACTGAAGCTTTCTTT. The J gene is TRBJ1-1, the V gene TRBV28, with unresolved D. This CDR3 contains 13 residues. Germline CDR1 reads MDHEN; CDR2 reads SYDVKM. V was cut by 8 bases and J by 0 bases, with 10 bases left in between.